This T cell receptor (beta chain) emerged from a study of blood T cell repertoires in COVID-19. Study as a whole: Samples of COVID-19 (acute and convalescent) were obtained from the United States, Italy and Spain. PBMCs, B-cell-depleted T cells, or T cells were the source of the cDNA or gDNA that made up the material.

Per the original data handling: Reference gene primer amplification gave nucleated cell count estimates. Data came from immunoSEQ multiplex PCR; TCRdb stores just in-frame clones and leaves some out. The V and J calls and clone size come from that table; D and trimming were worked out from the DNA. Of 100,000 to 150,000 clones in the sample, more than 85% were seen once. While infection was still active, Seattle patients were enrolled and then followed longitudinally. CDR3 length: 16 amino acids. This TCR was sampled from a man between 45 and 60 years old with COVID-19, enrolled during active disease. Sequenced input: peripheral blood. This chain links TRBV21-1 with TRBJ1-4; TRBD1, the table's D call, was not compared with the DNA. TRBV21-1 is deemed a pseudogene. The CDR3 DNA reads as TGTGCCAGCAGCAAACGGGACATAATAGTCGATGAAAAACTGTTTTTT. It is translated as CASSKRDIIVDEKLFF.